This TCR beta chain stems from a study of cytomegalovirus exposure and HLA in healthy donors. Points from the study as a whole: It was reported that the classifier diagnosed cytomegalovirus status with high specificity and sensitivity in both the original and validation cohorts. Associated with cytomegalovirus, according to the listing, were some 180 TCR beta chains.

Unrecorded immune exposure was likely among donors, who were nominally healthy when sampled. In the case of this clone: What it recognizes is unknown.

Use of 60 Vbeta and 13 Jbeta primers characterized the PCR. Generated by immunoSEQ multiplex PCR, the TCRdb table keeps only in-frame clones and is missing some. The repertoire includes about 180,000 clones, approximately 73% of them detected once, and around 2.3% sits in the top ten. The material sequenced was PBMCs. This TCR was sampled from a woman in her twenties or thirties in good health and CMV-seropositive.

The CDR3 DNA sequence: TGTGCCAGCAGCTCCATGGGAGCGGGGGGGCCATACGAGCAGTACTTC. Translated, it gives CASSSMGAGGPYEQYF. The V and J genes are TRBV5-6 and TRBJ2-7; TRBD2 matches 10 bases. This CDR3 region has 16 residues. The ends lost 3 bases at V and 4 bases at J; junction bases unmatched: 10. CDR1 is SGHDT, CDR2 YYEEEE, per germline. Looking up the rest from reference TRBV5-6 and TRBJ2-7 gives the full variable domain: DAGVTQSPTHLIKTRGQQVTLRCSPKSGHDTVSWYQQALGQGPQFIFQYYEEEERQRGNFPDRFSGHQFPNYSSELNVNALLLGDSALYLCASSSMGAGGPYEQYFGPGTRLTVT.